The 5 T cell receptor beta chains below come from one sample, sequenced in a study of blood T cell repertoires in COVID-19. Sequencing was performed with immunoSEQ multiplex PCR; in TCRdb, only in-frame clones are kept and a portion is missing. There are approximately 170,000 clones in the sample; almost 85% occur only once, and roughly 8% lies in the top ten. Sequenced input: peripheral blood. These TCRs come from a man aged 35-49 years who had recovered from COVID-19.

This rearrangement joins TRBV13 to TRBJ2-1, with 13 bases that match TRBD2. J was trimmed by 6 bases and V by 5 bases; bases with no gene match: 7. This CDR3 has 16 residues. In germline, CDR1 is PRHDT, CDR2 FYEKMQ (reference sequence). The CDR3 coding sequence is TGTGCCAGCAGCCCCGTGGGACTAGCGGGGAGCAATGAGCAGTTCTTC. Its protein is CASSPVGLAGSNEQFF.

The count of this clone is one. This sequence joins TRBV28 and TRBJ2-6; D is perhaps TRBD2 (6 bases). V lost 2 bases, J lost 0 bases, and 11 bases lay in between. Germline values: CDR1 MDHEN, CDR2 SYDVKM. The CDR3 sequence is 17 residues long. CDR3 DNA sequence: TGTGCCAGCAGTTTAGGAGGGAGTTTCTCTGGGGCCAACGTCCTGACTTTC. Its translation: CASSLGGSFSGANVLTF.

V is TRBV6-2 or TRBV6-3 and J is TRBJ2-5; D might be TRBD1 (5 bases). Germline values: CDR1 MNHEY, CDR2 SVGEGT. The V and J ends lost 0 bases and 10 bases respectively, with 12 bases between them. CDR3 length: 13 residues. CDR3: CASSYSLGRDQYF. CDR3 DNA sequence: TGTGCCAGCAGTTACTCGCTGGGGCGAGACCAGTACTTC.

The chain uses TRBV24-1 and TRBJ2-5; 7 bases agree with TRBD1. The trim removed 7 bases at V and 5 bases at J, leaving 6 bases unmatched. Germline V gene data show CDR1 as KGHDR and CDR2 as SFDVKD. This CDR3 is 13 amino acids long. The CDR3 protein is CATSSDRVETQYF. In DNA, the CDR3 is TGTGCCACCAGCTCCGACAGGGTCGAGACCCAGTACTTC.

The chain links TRBV30 to TRBJ2-2, with TRBD2 as a possible D gene (7 bases). CDR3 size: 15 residues. Trimming pared 2 bases from V and 4 bases from J, leaving 14 bases between. Germline V gives CDR1 GTSNPN, CDR2 SVGIG (reference sequence). The CDR3 is CAWSPGGGRTGELFF. The CDR3 DNA reads TGTGCCTGGAGTCCGGGGGGCGGTCGCACCGGGGAGCTGTTTTTT.